Listed here are 18 T cell receptor beta chains from one sample, sequenced in a study of blood T cell repertoires in COVID-19. The repertoire was sequenced with immunoSEQ multiplex PCR; TCRdb's copy has only in-frame clones and lacks some. The sample holds approximately 200,000 clones, 85% to 90% seen once. Sequencing was performed on PBMCs or T cells enriched from blood (not recorded which). Receptors were obtained from a man under 40 who had recovered from COVID-19.

This CDR3 is CASSAPVSGYNEQFF. CDR3 nucleotide sequence: TGTGCCAGCAGCGCCCCGGTATCAGGTTACAATGAGCAGTTCTTC. V usage is TRBV9 and J usage is TRBJ2-1, with D unclear. The CDR3 is 15 residues long. Trimming left V 3 bases short and J 4 bases short, with 14 bases between. CDR1 is SGDLS, CDR2 YYNGEE, per germline.

Only a few counts were recorded for this clone. The chain joins TRBV6-5 to TRBJ1-3; tentatively, D is TRBD1 (6 bases). The ends were cut back, 0 bases at V and 4 bases at J, with 13 bases in the middle. The CDR3 consists of 16 residues. Germline V gene lookup returns CDR1 MNHEY and CDR2 SVGAGI. The CDR3, as DNA: TGTGCCAGCAGTTACTCCCCCAGGGGATCAGGAAACACCATATATTTT. It yields the protein CASSYSPRGSGNTIYF.

The J gene is TRBJ2-7, the V gene TRBV7-9, with TRBD1 matching 11 bases. The CDR3 totals 14 residues. With V trimmed by 4 bases and J by 5 bases, 4 bases remained unmatched. The germline CDR1 and CDR2 sequences are SEHNR and FQNEAQ (reference sequence). CDR3 DNA sequence: TGTGCCAGCAGCTCATGGGACAGGGGGGACGAGCAGTACTTC. This translates into CASSSWDRGDEQYF.

The chain joins TRBV6-1 to TRBJ2-4; 8 bases are shared with TRBD1. The CDR3 is 15 residues long. With 3 bases clipped from V and 8 bases from J, the junction kept 9 bases outside the gene matches. Looked up from germline, CDR1 is MNHNS and CDR2 is SASEGT. The CDR3 spells CASSEGQEGFDIQYF. The CDR3, as DNA: TGTGCCAGCAGTGAGGGACAGGAGGGTTTCGACATTCAGTACTTC.

This clone appeared a few times. V is TRBV4-3 and J is TRBJ2-6; 8 nucleotides agree with TRBD1. In germline, CDR1 is LGHNA, CDR2 YSLEER. Unmatched junction bases numbered 1, after V lost 1 base and J lost 2 bases. The CDR3 is 16 amino acids. CDR3 sequence reads: CASSQADRAGANVLTF. CDR3 DNA sequence: TGCGCCAGCAGCCAAGCGGACAGGGCTGGGGCCAACGTCCTGACTTTC.

V usage is TRBV7-2 and J usage is TRBJ2-1; 7 bases map to TRBD1. The germline V gene encodes CDR1 SGHTA and CDR2 FQGNSA. Losses at the gene ends were 3 bases for V and 0 bases for J; bases not matched to a gene: 2. The CDR3 totals 15 residues. The chain's CDR3 is CASSFQGDSYNEQFF. The CDR3 DNA reads as TGTGCCAGCAGCTTCCAGGGGGACTCCTACAATGAGCAGTTCTTC.

The rearrangement joins TRBV6-5 to TRBJ1-5; 8 bases line up with TRBD1. Germline V gene data show CDR1 as MNHEY and CDR2 as SVGAGI. There are 14 residues in the CDR3. V was clipped by 6 bases and J by 6 bases; unmatched bases: 7. CDR3 sequence: CASRLTGEVQPQHF. The CDR3 region has the DNA TGTGCCAGCAGACTGACAGGGGAGGTTCAGCCCCAGCATTTT.

The chain links TRBV19 to TRBJ2-2, with D possibly TRBD2 on 6 matching bases. Deletions cut 1 base from V and 7 bases from J, with 13 bases between. Germline V gene sequence: CDR1 LNHDA, CDR2 SQIVND (reference sequence). The CDR3 loop spans 15 amino acids. Written as DNA, the CDR3 is TGTGCCAGTAGTATAGGTGGGACTTCTGGCGGGGAGCTGTTTTTT. Translation: CASSIGGTSGGELFF.

The rearrangement links TRBV4-1 to TRBJ2-1; TRBD1 aligns across 9 bases. Germline V gives CDR1 MGHRA, CDR2 YSYEKL. With 4 bases clipped from V and 7 bases from J, the junction kept 14 bases outside the gene matches. This CDR3 region has 17 residues. The CDR3 DNA sequence: TGCGCCAGCAGCCTACTCCCGGGACAGGGCATACAGAATGAGCAGTTCTTC. It translates to CASSLLPGQGIQNEQFF.

V usage is TRBV7-6 and J usage is TRBJ2-3; 7 bases fit TRBD2. This CDR3 contains 15 residues. J lost 6 bases, V lost 5 bases, and 11 bases had no gene match. Looked up from germline, CDR1 is SGHVS and CDR2 is FNYEAQ. This CDR3 reads CASSPLAGVADTQYF. The CDR3 nucleotides are TGTGCCAGCAGCCCCCTGGCGGGAGTGGCGGATACGCAGTATTTT.

J is TRBJ1-2 and V is TRBV7-2, with 8 nucleotides matching TRBD1. Germline loops: CDR1 SGHTA, CDR2 FQGNSA. The CDR3 covers 14 residues. V lost 1 base and J lost 6; bases outside the gene matches: 4. The CDR3 region is CASSLGWDRHGYTF. CDR3 DNA: TGTGCCAGCAGCTTAGGCTGGGACAGGCATGGCTACACCTTC.

The rearrangement uses TRBV28 and TRBJ1-5, with 9 bases that match TRBD1. Germline loops: CDR1 MDHEN, CDR2 SYDVKM. Unmatched junction bases numbered 18, after V lost 5 bases and J lost 10 bases. The CDR3 covers 17 residues. In nucleotides, the CDR3 is TGTGCCAGCAGTCCCAGAACCGGGACAGGGCCGGGGGGACCCCAGCATTTT. Translation gives CASSPRTGTGPGGPQHF.

This clone showed up just once. The J gene is TRBJ2-4, the V gene TRBV7-8; D is unclear. V shed 5 bases and J shed 8 bases, with 22 bases lying between them. Germline V lookup: CDR1 SGHVS, CDR2 FQNEAQ. CDR3 length: 16 amino acids. The CDR3 nucleotides are TGTGCCAGCAGCCACCGCGGCCCGGATCCCCGGGACATTCAGTACTTC. Its translation: CASSHRGPDPRDIQYF.

The J gene is TRBJ2-3, the V gene TRBV30; 9 bases align to TRBD2. Germline loops: CDR1 GTSNPN, CDR2 SVGIG (reference sequence). CDR3 length: 16 residues. Trimming took 1 base from V and 0 from J; bases not matched to a gene: 5. This chain's CDR3 is CAWSGGRVGSTDTQYF. In nucleotides, the CDR3 is TGTGCCTGGAGTGGCGGGAGGGTCGGGAGCACAGATACGCAGTATTTT.

V is TRBV2 and J is TRBJ2-7, with D possibly matching TRBD2 (6 bases). The V gene lost 4 bases and the J gene lost 7 bases, with 17 bases spanning the gap. CDR1 and CDR2 from the germline V gene are SNHLY and FYNNEI. The CDR3 extends over 14 amino acids. The CDR3 here is CASSVLGLASEQYF. In nucleotides, the CDR3 is TGTGCCAGCAGTGTTTTGGGACTGGCTTCGGAGCAGTACTTC.

The CDR3 DNA follows: TGTGCCAGCAGCCGGAACCTCCCGGGACAGGGGTATACTGAAGCTTTCTTT. Residues: CASSRNLPGQGYTEAFF. The chain joins TRBV3-1 (or the pseudogene TRBV3-2) to TRBJ1-1; 10 positions agree with TRBD1. This CDR3 comprises 17 residues. The V segment lost 4 bases and the J segment 5 bases; nucleotides outside the gene matches: 13. Germline-derived CDR1 and CDR2 are LGHDT and YNNKEL (reference sequence).

This chain joins TRBV2 and TRBJ2-2; D is ambiguous. Germline V gene sequence: CDR1 SNHLY, CDR2 FYNNEI. The V end was cut by 4 bases, the J end by 7 bases, with 4 bases between. This CDR3 region has 11 residues. The CDR3 sequence is CASSVHGELFF. CDR3 DNA: TGTGCCAGCAGTGTACACGGGGAGCTGTTTTTT.

The V call is TRBV30, the J call TRBJ2-1, with D possibly matching TRBD2 (6 bases). CDR3 length: 13 residues. The V gene lost 8 bases and the J gene lost 4 bases, with 15 bases spanning the gap. In germline, CDR1 is GTSNPN, CDR2 SVGIG (reference sequence). In DNA, the CDR3 is TGTGCCGGACTTAGCGGTCCTTACAATGAGCAGTTCTTC. This sequence encodes CAGLSGPYNEQFF. The variable domain in full, completed from reference TRBV30 and TRBJ2-1, reads SQTIHQWPATLVQPVGSPLSLECTVEGTSNPNLYWYRQAAGRGLQLLFYSVGIGQISSEVPQNLSASRPQDRQFILSSKKLLLSDSGFYLCAGLSGPYNEQFFGPGTRLTVL.